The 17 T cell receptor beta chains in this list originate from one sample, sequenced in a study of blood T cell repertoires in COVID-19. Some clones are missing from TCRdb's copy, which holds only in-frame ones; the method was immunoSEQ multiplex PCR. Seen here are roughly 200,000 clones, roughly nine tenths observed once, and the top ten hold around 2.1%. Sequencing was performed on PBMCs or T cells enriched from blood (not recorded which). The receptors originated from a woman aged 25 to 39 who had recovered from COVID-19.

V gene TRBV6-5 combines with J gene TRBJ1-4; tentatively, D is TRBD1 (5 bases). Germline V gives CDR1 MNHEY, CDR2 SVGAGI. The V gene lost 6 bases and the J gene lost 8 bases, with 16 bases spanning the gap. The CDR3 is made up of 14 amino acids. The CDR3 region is CASSRGGREEKLFF. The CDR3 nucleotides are TGTGCCAGCAGCCGGGGGGGGAGAGAAGAAAAACTGTTTTTT.

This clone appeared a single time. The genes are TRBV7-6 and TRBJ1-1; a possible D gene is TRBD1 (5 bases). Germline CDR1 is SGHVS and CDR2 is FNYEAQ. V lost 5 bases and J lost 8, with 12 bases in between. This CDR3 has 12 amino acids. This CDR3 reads CASSLFGGEAFF. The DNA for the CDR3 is TGTGCCAGCAGCCTGTTCGGGGGAGAAGCTTTCTTT.

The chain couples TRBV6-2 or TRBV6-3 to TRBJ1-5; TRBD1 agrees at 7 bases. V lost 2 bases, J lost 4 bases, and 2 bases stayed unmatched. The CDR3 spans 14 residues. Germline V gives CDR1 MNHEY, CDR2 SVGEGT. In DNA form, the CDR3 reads TGTGCCAGCAGTTACCGGACAGGAAATCAGCCCCAGCATTTT. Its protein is CASSYRTGNQPQHF.

The DNA of the CDR3 is TGTGCCAGCAGCCAATTCGTGACAGGGCTTTATGGCTACACCTTC. Translation: CASSQFVTGLYGYTF. The rearrangement uses TRBV3-1 (or the pseudogene TRBV3-2) and TRBJ1-2, with TRBD1 matching 7 bases. Germline values: CDR1 LGHDT, CDR2 YNNKEL (reference sequence). The CDR3 covers 15 residues. With V trimmed by 2 bases and J by 5 bases, 8 bases remained unmatched.

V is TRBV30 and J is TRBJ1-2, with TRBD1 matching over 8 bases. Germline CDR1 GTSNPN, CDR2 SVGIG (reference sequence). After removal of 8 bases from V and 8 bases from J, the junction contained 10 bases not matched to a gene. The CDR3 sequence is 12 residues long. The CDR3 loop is CADSGTGGGYTF. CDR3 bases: TGTGCCGACTCCGGGACAGGAGGGGGCTACACCTTC. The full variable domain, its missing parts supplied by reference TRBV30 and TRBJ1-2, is SQTIHQWPATLVQPVGSPLSLECTVEGTSNPNLYWYRQAAGRGLQLLFYSVGIGQISSEVPQNLSASRPQDRQFILSSKKLLLSDSGFYLCADSGTGGGYTFGSGTRLTVV.

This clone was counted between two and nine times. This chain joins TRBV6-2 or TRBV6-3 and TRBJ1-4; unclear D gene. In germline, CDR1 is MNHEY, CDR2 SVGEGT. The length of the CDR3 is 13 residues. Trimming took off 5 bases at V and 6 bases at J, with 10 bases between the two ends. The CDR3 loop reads CASSGRTDEKLFF. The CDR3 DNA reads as TGTGCCAGCAGTGGAAGGACTGATGAAAAACTGTTTTTT.

CDR3 in DNA: TGTGCCAGCAGGTCGGGACAGGGGGAGACCTACGAGCAGTACTTC. As protein: CASRSGQGETYEQYF. The V call is TRBV9, the J call TRBJ2-7; 11 positions agree with TRBD1. The germline V gene has CDR1 SGDLS and CDR2 YYNGEE. With 5 bases clipped from V and 2 bases from J, the junction kept 6 bases outside the gene matches. The CDR3 has 15 amino acids.

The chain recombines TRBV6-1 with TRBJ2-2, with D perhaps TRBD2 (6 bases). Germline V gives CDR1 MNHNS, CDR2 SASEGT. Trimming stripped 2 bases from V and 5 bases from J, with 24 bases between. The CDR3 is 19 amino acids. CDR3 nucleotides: TGTGCCAGCAGTGAAAGGAGGGGAGGTGGCGGCCCGGGGACCGGGGAGCTGTTTTTT. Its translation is CASSERRGGGGPGTGELFF.

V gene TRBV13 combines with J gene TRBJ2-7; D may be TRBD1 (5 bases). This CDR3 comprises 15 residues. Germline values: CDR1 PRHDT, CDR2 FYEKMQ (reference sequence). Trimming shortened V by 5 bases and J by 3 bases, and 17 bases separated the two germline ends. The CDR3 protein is CASSGAAENFYEQYF. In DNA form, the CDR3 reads TGTGCCAGCAGCGGGGCGGCAGAGAACTTCTACGAGCAGTACTTC.

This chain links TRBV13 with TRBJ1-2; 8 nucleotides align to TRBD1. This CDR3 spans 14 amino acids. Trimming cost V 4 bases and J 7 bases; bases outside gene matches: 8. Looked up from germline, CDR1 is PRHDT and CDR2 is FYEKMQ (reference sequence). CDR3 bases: TGTGCCAGCAGCTCCCCGGACAGGGTGGGTGGCTACACCTTC. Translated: CASSSPDRVGGYTF. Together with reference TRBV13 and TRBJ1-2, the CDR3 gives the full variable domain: AAGVIQSPRHLIKEKRETATLKCYPIPRHDTVYWYQQGPGQDPQFLISFYEKMQSDKGSIPDRFSAQQFSDYHSELNMSSLELGDSALYFCASSSPDRVGGYTFGSGTRLTVV.

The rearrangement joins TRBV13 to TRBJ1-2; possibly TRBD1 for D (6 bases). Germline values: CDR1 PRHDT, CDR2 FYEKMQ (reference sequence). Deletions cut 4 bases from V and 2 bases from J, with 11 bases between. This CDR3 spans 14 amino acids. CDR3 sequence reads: CASSSKDRNYGYTF. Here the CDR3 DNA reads TGTGCCAGCAGCTCAAAGGACAGAAACTATGGCTACACCTTC.

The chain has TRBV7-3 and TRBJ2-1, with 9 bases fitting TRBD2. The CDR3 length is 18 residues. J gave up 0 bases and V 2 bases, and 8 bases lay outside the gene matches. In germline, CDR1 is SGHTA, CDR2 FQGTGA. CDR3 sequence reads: CASSLFSGSTYSYNEQFF. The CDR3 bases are TGTGCCAGCAGCTTATTTAGCGGGAGTACCTACTCCTACAATGAGCAGTTCTTC.

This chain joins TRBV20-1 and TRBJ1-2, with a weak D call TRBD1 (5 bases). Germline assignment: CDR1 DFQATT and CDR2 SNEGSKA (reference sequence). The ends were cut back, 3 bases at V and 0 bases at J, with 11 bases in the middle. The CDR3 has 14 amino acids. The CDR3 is CSASRPGSNYGYTF. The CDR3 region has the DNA TGCAGTGCTAGTCGCCCAGGGTCTAACTATGGCTACACCTTC.

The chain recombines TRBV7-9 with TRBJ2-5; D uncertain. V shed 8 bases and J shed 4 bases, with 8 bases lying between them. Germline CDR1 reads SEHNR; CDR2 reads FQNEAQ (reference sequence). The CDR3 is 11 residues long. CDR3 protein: CASAIGETQYF. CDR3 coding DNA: TGTGCCAGCGCCATCGGAGAGACCCAGTACTTC. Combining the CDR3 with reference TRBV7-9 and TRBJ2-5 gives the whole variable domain DTGVSQNPRHKITKRGQNVTFRCDPISEHNRLYWYRQTLGQGPEFLTYFQNEAQLEKSRLLSDRFSAERPKGSFSTLEIQRTEQGDSAMYLCASAIGETQYFGPGTRLLVL.

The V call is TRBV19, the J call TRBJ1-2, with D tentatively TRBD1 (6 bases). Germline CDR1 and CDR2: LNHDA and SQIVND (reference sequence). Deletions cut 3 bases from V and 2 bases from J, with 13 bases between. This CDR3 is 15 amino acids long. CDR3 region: CASSIPGTGNYGYTF. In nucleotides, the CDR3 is TGTGCCAGTAGTATCCCGGGAACAGGGAACTATGGCTACACCTTC.

The CDR3 nucleotides read TGTGCCAGCAGCTTAACGCAGGGGTTAAGTGAGCTGTTTTTT. It specifies CASSLTQGLSELFF. The rearrangement joins TRBV7-3 to TRBJ2-2, with D maybe TRBD1 (6 bases). In germline, CDR1 is SGHTA, CDR2 FQGTGA. V shed 0 bases and J shed 11 bases, with 13 bases lying between them. CDR3 length: 14 amino acids. Using reference TRBV7-3 and TRBJ2-2 for the parts outside the CDR3, the full variable domain is GAGVSQTPSNKVTEKGKYVELRCDPISGHTALYWYRQSLGQGPEFLIYFQGTGAADDSGLPNDRFFAVRPEGSVSTLKIQRTERGDSAVYLCASSLTQGLSELFFGEGSRLTVL.

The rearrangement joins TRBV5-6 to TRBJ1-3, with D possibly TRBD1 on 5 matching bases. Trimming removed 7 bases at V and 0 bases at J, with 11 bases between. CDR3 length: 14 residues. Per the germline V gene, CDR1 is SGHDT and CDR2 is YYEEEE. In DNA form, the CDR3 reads TGTGCCAGCTCTTGGGGGGACTCTGGAAACACCATATATTTT. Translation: CASSWGDSGNTIYF. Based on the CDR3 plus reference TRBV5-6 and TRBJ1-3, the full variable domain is DAGVTQSPTHLIKTRGQQVTLRCSPKSGHDTVSWYQQALGQGPQFIFQYYEEEERQRGNFPDRFSGHQFPNYSSELNVNALLLGDSALYLCASSWGDSGNTIYFGEGSWLTVV.